This TCR beta chain was recovered during a study of T cells in Graves' hyperthyroidism and ophthalmopathy (dated by TCRdb to between 2018 and 2021). Background for the entire study: Peripheral blood was collected at initial diagnosis, before any treatment. After blood sampling, hyperthyroidism patients were treated with methimazole at a starting dose of 30 mg daily, and ophthalmopathy patients were treated with high-dose intravenous methylprednisolone. The paper reports TCR Vbeta CDR3 sequencing of some 140 peripheral blood samples: fewer than 50 ophthalmopathy, about 75 hyperthyroidism and approximately 17 progressor patients. The roughly 94 discovery patients were randomly split 7:3 into training and test sets. TCR V-J signatures able to tell the groups apart were searched for in a discovery cohort of around 95 patients, of whom about 40 had Graves' ophthalmopathy and about 60 had stable Graves' hyperthyroidism. In addition, the study compared T-cell repertoires in thyroid tissue and in blood from 6 or 7 Graves' hyperthyroidism patients. Whether ophthalmopathy could be predicted prospectively was tested in an independent validation cohort made up of 18 to 20 hyperthyroidism patients plus 17 patients who later progressed to ophthalmopathy.

What the study reported, not specific to this receptor: A 13 V-J signature model separated ophthalmopathy from stable hyperthyroidism, with over 85% sensitivity and approximately 81% specificity in cross-validation and 80%/75% in testing. No statistical method was used to fix the sample size in advance, and group allocation was not hidden from the investigators. Most expanded thyroid clonotypes (frequency above 0.001) were also detected in blood, a finding suggesting that blood repertoires may reflect thyroid immune responses. In validation, the model predicted progression to ophthalmopathy with 55% to 71% sensitivity and roughly 72% specificity, a median of 6.5 months before onset.

The TCR beta CDR3 regions were amplified from RNA transcripts. The first round of RT-PCR for the TCR CDR3 was performed with the HTBI primer set and the Qiagen OneStep RT-PCR kit. The libraries were constructed in a second round of multiplex PCR and then size-selected and purified. The libraries were sequenced on an Illumina HiSeq2000 using paired-end 100 bp reads. The authors processed their data as follows. SOAPnuke was used to process the raw data, with reads discarded if the reads contained adapters or uncalled bases, had a mean Phred below 15, or lacked an exact constant-primer or identifier match. High-quality paired reads were merged using COPE v1.2.5, and each unique nucleotide sequence was defined as a clonotype. MiTCR v1.1 was used to align clonotypes to the IMGT TRBV, TRBD and TRBJ reference segments. Analysis was restricted to V-J combinations with a frequency above 0.0001, which covered over 98% of repertoires. The TCS score was defined as the ratio of F50 (clonal expansion) to E x V (chaos), calculated using BLOSUM62-based TCRdist between CDR3 peptides within each V-J. Welch's t-statistics and random forest reduced fewer than 550 V-J features to roughly 13, which were used in a naive Bayes classifier (R e1071). Starting from the raw public reads, TCRdb applied fastp trimming at Q25, assembled clones with MiXCR and retained in-frame beta chains. Each entry merges the rows of one CDR3 protein and shows their most common DNA and genes. What appears here as the V and J calls and clone size reflects TCRdb's work, not the paper's. The sample table lists hundreds of thousands of distinct CDR3 sequences, around 13% of them with a count of one. Around 9.6% of the sample goes to the ten largest clones.

A patient counted as having stable Graves' hyperthyroidism if no progression to ophthalmopathy occurred over 18 months of follow-up. Hyperthyroidism patients were aged 18 to 65 years and newly diagnosed, with disease duration of less than 2 months. The study excluded patients with uncontrolled infections, other autoimmune diseases, pregnancy or lactation. Diagnoses were based on clinical symptoms, serum thyroxine and TRAb, thyroid ultrasound and orbital computed tomography. PBMCs were separated from around 9.1 ml of fresh peripheral blood using Ficoll-Paque density gradient centrifugation. Total RNA was extracted with Trizol reagent, and quality was checked on an Agilent 2100 Bioanalyzer. On this clonotype: It lacks a known antigen. No per-base quality is available; no much larger clone lies one base away.

The CDR3 has 14 amino acids, counting the end cysteine and phenylalanine. The retained sequence is limited to the CDR3, 42 bases, with the frame set at the first base. V is reduced by 6 bases and J by 9 bases, leaving a spacing of 18 bases between them. CDR1 and CDR2 were assigned from the germline V gene (reference sequence) as LNHDA and SQIVND. The sample taken for sequencing was blood. Recombination connected TRBV19 to TRBJ2-1; TRBD2 could be the D gene, as 6 bases match. This clonotype was sampled from a woman aged 18-30 years with Graves' hyperthyroidism. The CDR3 protein: CASRGLDRGPEQFF. The nucleotide sequence is given as TGTGCCAGTAGGGGACTCGACAGAGGGCCTGAGCAGTTCTTC.